This T cell receptor (beta chain) was captured in a study of T cells in Graves' hyperthyroidism and ophthalmopathy. The ends were cut back, 2 bases at V and 9 bases at J, with 16 bases in the middle. CDR1 is LGHDT and CDR2 is YNNKEL in the germline V gene (reference sequence). This CDR3 comprises 15 residues. RNA transcripts provided the source from which TCR beta CDR3 regions were amplified. The TCR CDR3 was amplified in a first-round RT-PCR using the HTBI primer set. In TCRdb, the multiplex PCR reads were re-called with MiXCR into one record per CDR3 protein. The data show about 200,000 distinct CDR3 sequences, about a sixth seen once. The PBMCs were sourced from fresh peripheral blood (about 9.7 ml).

The sequenced sample consisted of blood. V usage is TRBV3-1 and J usage is TRBJ2-2, with D perhaps given as TRBD1 or TRBD2 (7 bases each). This receptor was obtained from a middle-aged man with Graves' hyperthyroidism. The CDR3: CASSQTGEGARELFF. The CDR3, as DNA: TGTGCCAGCAGCCAAACTGGGGAGGGGGCCCGGGAGCTGTTTTTT.